Listed here are 25 T cell receptor beta chains from one sample, sequenced in a study of response to subunit inactivated influenza vaccine. In TCRdb, the RT-PCR reads were re-called with MiXCR into one record per CDR3 protein. The table includes under 550,000 distinct CDR3 sequences, less than 8% detected once. Sample: PBMCs from blood, taken around 25 months after vaccination. The receptors were gathered from a man in his fifties or sixties who received an inactivated influenza vaccine.

The V and J genes are TRBV4-3 and TRBJ2-4; 9 bases line up with TRBD2. Germline loops: CDR1 LGHNA, CDR2 YSLEER. The CDR3 runs 16 residues. V lost 0 bases and J lost 4; bases outside the gene matches: 4. CDR3: CASSQDPSGVKNIQYF. CDR3 in DNA: TGCGCCAGCAGCCAAGATCCTAGCGGGGTGAAAAACATTCAGTACTTC.

This clonotype was counted a few times. The chain has TRBV5-4 and TRBJ2-2; 13 nucleotides match TRBD2. The germline gives CDR1 SGHNT, CDR2 YYREEE (reference sequence). V shed 0 bases, J shed 5 bases, and the junction held 4 bases outside the gene matches. The CDR3 is made up of 17 amino acids. The CDR3 region is CASSLGTSGSGTGELFF. The CDR3 DNA follows: TGTGCCAGCAGCTTGGGGACTAGCGGGAGTGGTACCGGGGAGCTGTTTTTT.

V and J are TRBV2 and TRBJ1-6, with D possibly being TRBD1 (5 bases). The CDR3 contains 13 residues. Germline V lookup: CDR1 SNHLY, CDR2 FYNNEI. V was cut by 7 bases and J by 7 bases, with 11 bases left in between. The CDR3: CASNGAGNSPLHF. CDR3 coding DNA: TGTGCCAGCAACGGGGCCGGCAATTCACCCCTCCACTTT.

This chain links TRBV12-3 or TRBV12-4 with TRBJ2-2; TRBD2 agrees at 9 bases. The V segment lost 5 bases and the J segment 0 bases; nucleotides outside the gene matches: 7. There are 17 residues in the CDR3. The CDR3 loop is CASSQTSGRPNTGELFF. CDR3 DNA: TGTGCCAGCAGTCAGACTAGCGGCCGCCCGAACACCGGGGAGCTGTTTTTT.

The chain combines TRBV5-1 with TRBJ2-1; a weak D match, TRBD2 (6 bases). This CDR3 region has 15 residues. Germline assignment: CDR1 SGHRS and CDR2 YFSETQ. Trimming took 0 bases from V and 5 from J, leaving 12 bases between them. CDR3 protein: CASSLGTGSNNEQFF. The DNA of the CDR3 is TGCGCCAGCAGCTTGGGAACCGGGAGCAACAATGAGCAGTTCTTC.

This clonotype was observed a handful of times. V is TRBV10-3 and J is TRBJ2-5, with D tentatively TRBD1 (6 bases). Deletions cut 8 bases from V and 2 bases from J, with 15 bases between. The CDR3 has 14 residues. CDR1 and CDR2 (germline): ENHRY, SYGVKD. CDR3 nucleotides: TGTGCCATCTCTCCAGGGGCAGCTCAAGAGACCCAGTACTTC. Its translation is CAISPGAAQETQYF.

This clonotype was recorded a few times. The rearrangement joins TRBV6-5 to TRBJ1-6; no firm D call. Germline V gene sequence: CDR1 MNHEY, CDR2 SVGAGI. V was shortened by 1 base and J by 9 bases, with 19 bases between the two germline ends. There are 17 residues in the CDR3. The CDR3 sequence is CASSYLRPKVGSSPLHF. In DNA form, the CDR3 reads TGTGCCAGCAGTTACTTACGACCGAAAGTCGGCAGTTCACCCCTCCACTTT.

This clonotype came up a few times. The rearrangement uses TRBV20-1 and TRBJ2-7; D unresolved. The length of the CDR3 is 10 residues. The germline CDR1 and CDR2 sequences are DFQATT and SNEGSKA (reference sequence). V dropped 5 bases and J dropped 2 bases, with 4 bases sitting between them. Here the CDR3 DNA reads TGCAGTGCTGCCCCCTACGAGCAGTACTTC. Translated: CSAAPYEQYF.

The chain combines TRBV28 with TRBJ2-6; the D gene is possibly TRBD1 (7 bases). The CDR3 loop spans 16 amino acids. Germline loops: CDR1 MDHEN, CDR2 SYDVKM. Trimming cost V 7 bases and J 4 bases, with 17 bases left between them. The chain's CDR3 is CASKPEGAWGANVLTF. In DNA form, the CDR3 reads TGTGCCAGCAAGCCGGAGGGGGCGTGGGGGGCCAACGTCCTGACTTTC.

This clonotype was found a few times. The CDR3 loop is CASSLGTSGRVYEQYF. For the CDR3, the DNA is TGCGCCAGCAGCTTGGGGACTAGCGGGAGGGTCTACGAGCAGTACTTC. The chain employs TRBV5-1 and TRBJ2-7, with TRBD2 matching over 15 bases. Germline lookup yields CDR1 SGHRS and CDR2 YFSETQ. After removal of 0 bases from V and 3 bases from J, the junction contained 1 base not matched to a gene. CDR3 length equals 16 residues.

This clonotype was seen many times. The rearrangement links TRBV28 to TRBJ2-2, with 10 positions matching TRBD2. V lost 5 bases, J lost 5 bases, and 5 bases stayed unmatched. Germline V gene data show CDR1 as MDHEN and CDR2 as SYDVKM. The CDR3 has 15 residues. The CDR3 DNA sequence: TGTGCCAGCAGTCTTCTAGCGGGGGTAACCGGGGAGCTGTTTTTT. Its protein product is CASSLLAGVTGELFF.

This clonotype has ten or more counts. The chain uses TRBV12-3 or TRBV12-4 and TRBJ2-3; D perhaps matches TRBD1 (5 bases). The germline V and J ends were trimmed by 6 bases and 4 bases, with 14 bases remaining between them. The CDR3 covers 14 residues. CDR3 DNA: TGTGCCAGCAGCCCTAGGGGCGAGTCAGATACGCAGTATTTT. It yields the protein CASSPRGESDTQYF.

This clonotype has a handful of counts. The gene calls are TRBV7-2 and TRBJ1-5; TRBD1 might be the D (5 bases). Trimming cost V 4 bases and J 7 bases, with 17 bases left between them. The CDR3 spans 15 residues. Germline CDR1 SGHTA, CDR2 FQGNSA. CDR3 in amino acids: CASSSGTGQKQPQHF. In nucleotides, the CDR3 is TGTGCCAGCAGCTCTGGGACCGGGCAAAAACAGCCCCAGCATTTT. The entire variable domain, with the rest obtained from reference TRBV7-2 and TRBJ1-5, is as follows: GAGVSQSPSNKVTEKGKDVELRCDPISGHTALYWYRQSLGQGLEFLIYFQGNSAPDKSGLPSDRFSAERTGGSVSTLTIQRTQQEDSAVYLCASSSGTGQKQPQHFGDGTRLSIL.

The chain links TRBV29-1 to TRBJ2-1; 10 nucleotides match TRBD2. V trimming: 1 base; J trimming: 6 bases; junction bases outside the gene matches: 6. This CDR3 contains 15 residues. In germline, CDR1 is SQVTM, CDR2 ANQGSEA. The CDR3 coding sequence is TGCAGCGTTGAAGTCCGTCTAGCGGGAGTCAATGAGCAGTTCTTC. Translating gives CSVEVRLAGVNEQFF.

This clonotype was counted between two and nine times. The J gene is TRBJ2-3, the V gene TRBV2; D not certain. The CDR3 runs to 12 residues. Per the germline V gene, CDR1 is SNHLY and CDR2 is FYNNEI. Trimming shortened V by 2 bases and J by 10 bases, and 10 bases separated the two germline ends. DNA for the CDR3: TGTGCCAGCAGTGAATGGGGTGGTGCGCAGTATTTT. Its protein is CASSEWGGAQYF.

This clonotype has more than one count but fewer than ten. This chain uses TRBV12-3 or TRBV12-4 with TRBJ1-6; D gene uncertain. V was trimmed by 8 bases and J by 10 bases, leaving 12 bases between them. The CDR3 runs to 12 residues. CDR3 amino acids: CASLGVDSPLHF. CDR3 coding DNA: TGTGCCAGCCTGGGAGTCGACTCACCCCTCCACTTT.

This chain connects TRBV5-1 to TRBJ2-7, with 9 bases that match TRBD2. The germline CDR1 and CDR2 sequences are SGHRS and YFSETQ. Trimming at V came to 3 bases and at J to 0 bases, leaving 22 bases not matched to a gene. The CDR3 runs 21 residues. CDR3 region: CASSSRGGLAGTNRISYEQYF. The CDR3 DNA is TGCGCCAGCAGCTCCCGTGGTGGGCTAGCGGGGACCAACCGAATCTCCTACGAGCAGTACTTC.

This clonotype was recorded a few times. The rearrangement links TRBV12-3 or TRBV12-4 to TRBJ1-1; TRBD1 agrees at 7 bases. Unmatched junction bases numbered 7, after V lost 5 bases and J lost 4 bases. The CDR3 runs 14 residues. The CDR3 sequence is CASSPRTGSTEAFF. CDR3 nucleotides: TGTGCCAGCAGTCCGAGGACAGGAAGCACTGAAGCTTTCTTT.

The V and J genes are TRBV7-9 and TRBJ1-4, with unresolved D. CDR3 length: 13 residues. Germline V gene sequence: CDR1 SEHNR, CDR2 FQNEAQ (reference sequence). Trimming cost V 1 base and J 15 bases, with 15 bases left between them. In nucleotides, the CDR3 is TGTGCCAGCAGCTTAGGTCTTGGCCCTTCATTGTTTTTT. Translation gives CASSLGLGPSLFF.

This clonotype was observed a few times. The chain carries TRBV5-1 and TRBJ2-2, with no clear D. Per germline, CDR1 SGHRS and CDR2 YFSETQ. The CDR3 extends over 14 amino acids. Deletions cut 3 bases from V and 0 bases from J, with 6 bases between. CDR3 sequence: CASSWVSNTGELFF. The DNA for the CDR3 is TGCGCCAGCAGCTGGGTGTCGAACACCGGGGAGCTGTTTTTT.

This clonotype was counted at least ten times. CDR3 sequence: CASKVTGELFF. In DNA, the CDR3 is TGTGCCAGCAAGGTCACCGGGGAGCTGTTTTTT. The chain uses TRBV2 and TRBJ2-2, with D unclear. CDR1 is SNHLY and CDR2 is FYNNEI in the germline V gene. This CDR3 is built from 11 residues. V lost 7 bases and J lost 4, with 4 bases in between.

This clonotype was recorded at least ten times. This chain joins TRBV28 and TRBJ2-5; TRBD1 matches at 7 bases. After removal of 10 bases from V and 2 bases from J, the junction contained 7 bases not matched to a gene. This CDR3 is 13 amino acids long. In germline, CDR1 is MDHEN, CDR2 SYDVKM. The CDR3 reads CATKGAIQETQYF. CDR3 DNA: TGTGCCACCAAGGGGGCAATTCAAGAGACCCAGTACTTC.

J is TRBJ1-5 and V is TRBV6-2 or TRBV6-3; a weak D match, TRBD1 (5 bases). CDR1 is MNHEY, CDR2 SVGEGT, per germline. CDR3 length: 14 residues. Trimming cost V 9 bases and J 2 bases, with 14 bases left between them. The CDR3 sequence is CASHTGTGNQPQHF. The CDR3 bases are TGTGCCAGTCATACCGGGACCGGCAATCAGCCCCAGCATTTT.

The chain has TRBV4-3 and TRBJ1-6, with a tentative D call TRBD1 (5 bases). Deletions cut 4 bases from V and 5 bases from J, with 15 bases between. The CDR3 is 16 amino acids. Per germline, CDR1 LGHNA and CDR2 YSLEER. In DNA, the CDR3 is TGCGCCAGCAGCCTAGTAAAAGGGGCGGATAATTCACCCCTCCACTTT. Residues: CASSLVKGADNSPLHF.

This clonotype has ten or more counts. This chain uses TRBV15 with TRBJ2-3, with 7 bases that match TRBD1. This CDR3 region has 16 residues. V gave up 2 bases and J gave up 0 bases; unmatched junction bases: 5. Per the germline V gene, CDR1 is LNHNV and CDR2 is YYDKDF (reference sequence). The CDR3, as DNA: TGTGCCACCAGCAGAAGACAGGGCCCGAGCACAGATACGCAGTATTTT. This encodes CATSRRQGPSTDTQYF.